This TCR beta chain was observed in a study of blood T cell repertoires in COVID-19 (dated by TCRdb to between 2020 and 2021). Turning to the overall study: The collaborator samples originated in the United States, Italy and Spain and spanned the acute and convalescent phases of COVID-19. The prospective study material was composed of cDNA or gDNA derived from T cells, B-cell-depleted T cells, or PBMCs. Deeply sampled blood TCRbeta repertoires from subjects exposed to, actively infected with, or recovered from COVID-19 were included in the dataset. The repertoires were made available in a free public database intended to serve as a resource for research on the immune response to SARS-CoV-2. The samples were drawn from the first 160 participants of the ongoing ImmuneRACE study and from 1,254 subjects provided by 6 global collaborators. Nearly every sample came with metadata listing a de-identified subject ID, COVID-19 status, age in years and sex. Where HLA class I and class II types were available, the types were taken from metadata supplied by the sample provider, not from assay-based typing.

The paper as a whole reports these results and caveats: The quantity of clinical and demographic metadata differed by source and by participant and was supplied without curation.

On this clone itself: Its antigen is still unknown. No base quality values were provided; no much bigger clone lies one nucleotide off.

The collaborating institutions used their own protocols to collect whole blood in K2EDTA tubes. For TCRbeta analysis, collaborators shipped samples as frozen whole blood, isolated PBMCs, or DNA extracted from either of those sample types. TCRbeta CDR3 regions were amplified from genomic DNA using the immunoSEQ Assay, a bias-controlled multiplex PCR. Turning to the authors' computational methods: Within the assay, amplification of reference gene primers was used to estimate how many nucleated cells each sample contained. To quantify the absolute abundance of each unique TCRbeta CDR3 rearrangement, sequence reads were collapsed and filtered. For each sample, productive Simpson clonality was calculated as the square root of Simpson's diversity index over productive rearrangements. TCRdb carries this immuneACCESS record with in-frame sequences only. Its versions omit some clonotypes, under half of them owing to an unresolved V gene in the studies checked, with the rest unexplained. For V, J and clone size, that table is used; D and trimming come from the DNA. This sample has around 250,000 clones in its table, and roughly 85% of those were observed once. Roughly 3.2% of the sample is in the top ten clones.

Sequenced sample: peripheral blood. This sequence was found in a woman under 30 with acute or convalescent COVID-19.

The DNA is TGTGCCAGCAGTCCGGGCGGCGGGACAGGGGTTTTCGAGCAGTACTTC. Its protein is CASSPGGGTGVFEQYF. The rearrangement combines TRBV7-9 with TRBJ2-7; 10 nucleotides in the junction match TRBD1. Trimming accounts for 6 bases at V and 6 bases at J, while the number of junction bases matched to no gene is 14. There are 16 amino acids in the CDR3, from cysteine to phenylalanine inclusive. Of all the DNA, just the CDR3 is kept, 48 bases in frame from base 1. CDR1 and CDR2 were assigned from the germline V gene (reference sequence) as SEHNR and FQNEAQ.